Listed below are T cell receptor beta chains from one sample, sequenced in a study of neurological immune-mediated disorders. Via MiXCR, TCRdb re-called the 5' RACE reads, giving one row per CDR3 protein. The data contain 40,000 to 50,000 distinct CDR3 sequences, about a tenth of them singletons. Sequencing used PBMCs. These receptors were collected from a woman aged 40 to 50 with HTLV-1-associated myelopathy (HAM/TSP). The CDR3 runs from the conserved cysteine through the conserved F or W. Each record gives: V gene, J gene, D gene, clone size, CDR3 DNA, CDR3 protein. A D gene is named only where the DNA matches it firmly. Clone size is stated in some rows and not others, as once, few, many or a class when expanded.

>TRBV12-3/TRBV12-4|TRBJ2-1|TRBD1|many
TGTGCCAGCAGACCTGACAGGGGGTCCTACAATGAGCAGTTCTTC
CASRPDRGSYNEQFF
>TRBV10-3|TRBJ2-4|-|many
TGTGCCATCAGTGAGGGCGACAAAAACATTCAGTACTTC
CAISEGDKNIQYF
>TRBV24-1|TRBJ1-2|-|medium-sized
TGTGCCACCAGTGATTTGGGGACGCGGGGTGGCTACACCTTC
CATSDLGTRGGYTF
>TRBV29-1|TRBJ2-7|-|many
TGCAGCGGTTGTGTGTACTGTCCCGACGAGCAGTACTTC
CSGCVYCPDEQYF
>TRBV5-1|TRBJ1-1|TRBD1|many
TGCGCCAGCAGCTTGAGGCAGGGGGGGTCGGGGAACACTGAAGCTTTCTTT
CASSLRQGGSGNTEAFF
>TRBV12-3/TRBV12-4|TRBJ1-5|-|few
TGTGCCAACAGTCCGCACACGCGCCTTAATCAGCCCCAGCATTTT
CANSPHTRLNQPQHF
>TRBV28|TRBJ2-5|-|many
TGTGCCAGCAGTTTTGGCCGGGGAAGTATCCAAGAGACCCAGTACTTC
CASSFGRGSIQETQYF
>TRBV29-1|TRBJ2-7|TRBD1|many
TGCAGCGTAGAGACAGGGGGATCCTACGAGCAGTACTTC
CSVETGGSYEQYF
>TRBV12-3/TRBV12-4|TRBJ1-2|-|many
TGTGCCAGCAGTTCCTGGACCCAGGGCTACACCTTC
CASSSWTQGYTF
>TRBV7-2|TRBJ1-2|-|many
TGTGCCAGCAGCTTAGCTGGCAGCACGAGGCAGGACTATGGCTACACCTTC
CASSLAGSTRQDYGYTF
>TRBV6-2/TRBV6-3|TRBJ1-4|TRBD1|many
TGTGCCAGCAGTCGCCCGGGACAGGGACATGAAAAACTGTTTTTT
CASSRPGQGHEKLFF
>TRBV7-6|TRBJ2-1|TRBD2|few
TGTGCCAGCAGCCCCCGACTAGCGGGGGGGTACTACAATGAGCAGTTCTTC
CASSPRLAGGYYNEQFF
>TRBV12-3/TRBV12-4|TRBJ2-2|-|many
TGTGCCAGCAGTCCCCGGACAGAGTTTACCGGGGAGCTGTTTTTT
CASSPRTEFTGELFF
>TRBV4-2|TRBJ1-4|TRBD1|many
TGTGCCAGCAGCCCCCCGGGACAGGGAGGGAATGAAAAACTGTTTTTT
CASSPPGQGGNEKLFF
>TRBV24-1|TRBJ1-2|-|many
TGTGCCACCAGTGATTATAAATGGGGCTACACCTTC
CATSDYKWGYTF
>TRBV29-1|TRBJ1-1|-|many
TGCAGCGCCTTGAGGGGGATGATTGGAATGAACACTGAAGCTTTCTTT
CSALRGMIGMNTEAFF
>TRBV5-4|TRBJ2-7|-|many
TGTGCCAGCAGCTTATGCAGGTCGCCCGAGCAGTACTTC
CASSLCRSPEQYF
>TRBV7-2|TRBJ2-3|TRBD2|many
TGTGCCAGCAGCCCCAGATTAGCGGGGGCCAAAGATACGCAGTATTTT
CASSPRLAGAKDTQYF
>TRBV7-6|TRBJ2-1|TRBD2|many
TGTGCCAGCAGCTTAGTTCCGGGGGGGCCCTACAATGAGCAGTTCTTC
CASSLVPGGPYNEQFF
>TRBV5-1|TRBJ2-3|TRBD2|many
TGCGCCAGCAGCATCGGGGGGGCCGATACGCAGTATTTT
CASSIGGADTQYF
>TRBV7-6|TRBJ2-1|TRBD1|-
TGTGCCAGCAGCTTAGTCTGGGGACAGGGGAGGAATGAGCAGTTCTTC
CASSLVWGQGRNEQFF
>TRBV12-3/TRBV12-4|TRBJ2-1|-|many
TGTGCCAGCAGCTTGTCCAGGGGCTCCTACAATGAGCAGTTCTTC
CASSLSRGSYNEQFF
>TRBV5-1|TRBJ1-3|TRBD1|many
TGCGCCAGCAGCTTGGAATCACAGGGGGCAGAAAACACCATATATTTT
CASSLESQGAENTIYF
>TRBV10-3|TRBJ2-3|TRBD2|many
TGTGCCATCAGACCGGGAGGGGGCGGGGGGGCCGGAGATACGCAGTATTTT
CAIRPGGGGGAGDTQYF
>TRBV20-1|TRBJ1-1|TRBD1|many
TGCAGTGCGGGTGGGCCGGGACAGAAGCTTTTCTTT
CSAGGPGQKLFF
>TRBV6-2/TRBV6-3|TRBJ2-7|TRBD1|many
TGTGCCAGCAGCCACCCGGGACAGCTATACGAGCAGTACTTC
CASSHPGQLYEQYF
>TRBV10-3|TRBJ2-5|TRBD2|many
TGTGCCATCGGTCTGTCGGGGGGACGATTTTTTCGGATGCGAGAGACCCAGTACTTC
CAIGLSGGRFFRMRETQYF
>TRBV19|TRBJ1-5|-|many
TGTGCCAGTAATCCAGGGGATCAGCCCCAGCATTTT
CASNPGDQPQHF
>TRBV20-1|TRBJ1-1|-|-
TGCAGTGCTAGTAGGCATGGGTTGGCTGAAGCTTTCTTT
CSASRHGLAEAFF
>TRBV7-9|TRBJ2-3|-|many
TGTGCCAGCAGCTTAGGACGGGGTTTCGATACGCAGTATTTT
CASSLGRGFDTQYF
>TRBV20-1|TRBJ1-1|-|many
TGCAGTGCCGCGGAACCGCCGAGACCAGCTTTCTTT
CSAAEPPRPAFF
>TRBV4-1|TRBJ2-7|-|many
TGCGCCAGCAGCCAAGTAGACTCACAATCCTCCTACGAGCAGTACTTC
CASSQVDSQSSYEQYF
>TRBV12-3/TRBV12-4|TRBJ2-7|-|many
TGTGCCAGCAGTTTCGGGCAGGGCTACGAGCAGTACTTC
CASSFGQGYEQYF
>TRBV5-1|TRBJ2-3|TRBD1|many
TGCGCCAGCAGCTTGGACAGGGGAACAGATACGCAGTATTTT
CASSLDRGTDTQYF
>TRBV6-1|TRBJ2-3|-|few
TGTGCCACATGTCCGAATGGGGGGAAAGGGACAGATACGCAGTATTTT
CATCPNGGKGTDTQYF
>TRBV11-2|TRBJ2-1|TRBD1|many
TGTGCCAGCAGCTTAGCTGGTCTACGGGACAGGGGTAATGAGCAGTTCTTC
CASSLAGLRDRGNEQFF
>TRBV6-2/TRBV6-3|TRBJ1-2|-|-
TGTGCCAGCAGTTACGGGCAGCAAGGCTACACCTTC
CASSYGQQGYTF
>TRBV7-8|TRBJ2-6|-|many
TGTGCCAGCAGCCGAACAAGCTCTGGGGCCAACGTCCTGACTTTC
CASSRTSSGANVLTF
>TRBV4-1|TRBJ2-5|TRBD1|many
TGCGCCAGCAGCCAATTACCGACAGGGGGCCAAGAGACCCAGTACTTC
CASSQLPTGGQETQYF
>TRBV18|TRBJ2-5|-|many
TGTGCCAGCTCACCATTCCCAGGGATGGTAGAGACCCAGTACTTC
CASSPFPGMVETQYF
>TRBV7-2|TRBJ2-7|-|many
TGTGCCAGCAGCTTAATAGGGGCCCAAGCTACATTCTACGAGCAGTACTTC
CASSLIGAQATFYEQYF
>TRBV20-1|TRBJ2-3|TRBD2|many
TGCAGTGCTAGAGGCGGGGGGCCAGATACGCAGTATTTT
CSARGGGPDTQYF
>TRBV12-5|TRBJ2-5|-|few
TGTGCTAGTGGTTTGGTACTTTTCGGGGCCCGGAAAGAGACCCAGTACTTC
CASGLVLFGARKETQYF